These 2 T cell receptor beta chains came from one sample sequenced in a study of graft-versus-host responses after intestinal transplantation. Measured with immunoSEQ multiplex PCR; TCRdb has only the in-frame clones, and not every one. The sample consists of more than 40,000 clones, 90% to 95% of them appearing once. These receptors are not linked to any known antigen. Sequences were derived from unstimulated CD8+ T cells sorted from spleen or lymph node cells, sampled before transplant. The receptors were sampled from a human donor who was the organ donor for an intestinal transplant.

This clone has only one observation. This chain links TRBV4-3 with TRBJ2-7, with D possibly being TRBD1 (6 bases). The germline V gene encodes CDR1 LGHNA and CDR2 YSLEER. V was clipped by 0 bases and J by 5 bases, with 8 bases between them. The CDR3 extends over 13 amino acids. CDR3 in DNA: TGCGCCAGCAGCCAAGATGAGGGGGACGAGCAGTACTTC. Protein: CASSQDEGDEQYF.

The chain links TRBV15 to TRBJ1-2; D unclear. Germline CDR1 and CDR2: LNHNV and YYDKDF (reference sequence). Trimming left V 2 bases short and J 5 bases short, with 18 bases between. The CDR3 spans 16 residues. The DNA of the CDR3 is TGTGCCACCAGCAGAAACCCCGGGTCCGAGGTTTATGGCTACACCTTC. Translation gives CATSRNPGSEVYGYTF.